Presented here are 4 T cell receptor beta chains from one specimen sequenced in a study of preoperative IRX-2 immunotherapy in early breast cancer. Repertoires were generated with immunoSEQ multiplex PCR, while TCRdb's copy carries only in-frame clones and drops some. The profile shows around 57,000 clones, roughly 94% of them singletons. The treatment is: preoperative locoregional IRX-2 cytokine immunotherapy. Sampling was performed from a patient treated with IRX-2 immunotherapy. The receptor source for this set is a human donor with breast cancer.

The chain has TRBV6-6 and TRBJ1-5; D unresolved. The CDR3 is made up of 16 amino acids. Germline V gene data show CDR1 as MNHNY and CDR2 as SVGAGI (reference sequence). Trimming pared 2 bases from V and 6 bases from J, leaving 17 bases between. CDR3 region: CASSYGATYPGQPQHF. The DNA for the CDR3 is TGTGCCAGCAGTTACGGTGCGACCTACCCGGGTCAGCCCCAGCATTTT.

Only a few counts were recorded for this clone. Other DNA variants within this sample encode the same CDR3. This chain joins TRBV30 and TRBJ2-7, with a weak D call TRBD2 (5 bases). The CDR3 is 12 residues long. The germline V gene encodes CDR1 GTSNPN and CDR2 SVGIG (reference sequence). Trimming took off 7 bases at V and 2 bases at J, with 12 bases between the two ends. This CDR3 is CASRGKAYEQYF. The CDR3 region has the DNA TGTGCCTCCAGAGGGAAAGCCTACGAGCAGTACTTC.

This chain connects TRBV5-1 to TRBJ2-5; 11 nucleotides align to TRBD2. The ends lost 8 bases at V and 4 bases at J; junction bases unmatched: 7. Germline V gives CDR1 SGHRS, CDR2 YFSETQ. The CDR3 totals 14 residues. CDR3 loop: CASRTSGLGETQYF. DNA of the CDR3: TGCGCCAGTCGGACTAGCGGGCTCGGAGAGACCCAGTACTTC.

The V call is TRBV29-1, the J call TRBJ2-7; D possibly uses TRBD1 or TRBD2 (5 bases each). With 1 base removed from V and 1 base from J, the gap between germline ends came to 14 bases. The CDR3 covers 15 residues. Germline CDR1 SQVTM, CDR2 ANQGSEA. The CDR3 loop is CSVEVEGHQSYEQYF. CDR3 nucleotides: TGCAGCGTTGAAGTAGAGGGGCACCAGTCCTACGAGCAGTACTTC.